The source of this T cell receptor beta chain is a study of cytotoxic CD8 clonotypes in ibrutinib-treated CLL. Study in general: Patient counts were about twelve relapsed/refractory, more than 14 treatment-naive and about 17 IGHV unmutated. By median around 74 months, about 12 had progressed and 14 stayed remitted; responses had been 2 complete and roughly 25 partial.

Libraries were prepared by immunoSEQ multiplex PCR; TCRdb keeps only in-frame clonotypes and omits some of them. The sample lists over 200,000 clones, approximately 79% occurring once. As regards this clone: Its antigen is still unknown.

Study results and limitations: Clonality went up at ibrutinib response and then declined back toward baseline at progression. Contraction or stability on treatment was seen for public clonotypes, which were uncommon.

The CDR3 is 15 amino acids. Per the germline V gene, CDR1 is KGHSH and CDR2 is LQKENI. V was pared by 5 bases and J by 8 bases, with 9 bases of the junction left unmatched. This TCR derives from a human donor with chronic lymphocytic leukemia. V usage is TRBV18 and J usage is TRBJ2-1; 10 positions match TRBD2. The material sequenced was PBMCs, taken after 12 months of ibrutinib treatment. Here the CDR3 reads CASSTGTSVPDEQFF. In DNA form, the CDR3 reads TGTGCCAGCTCAACCGGGACTAGCGTCCCCGATGAGCAGTTCTTC.